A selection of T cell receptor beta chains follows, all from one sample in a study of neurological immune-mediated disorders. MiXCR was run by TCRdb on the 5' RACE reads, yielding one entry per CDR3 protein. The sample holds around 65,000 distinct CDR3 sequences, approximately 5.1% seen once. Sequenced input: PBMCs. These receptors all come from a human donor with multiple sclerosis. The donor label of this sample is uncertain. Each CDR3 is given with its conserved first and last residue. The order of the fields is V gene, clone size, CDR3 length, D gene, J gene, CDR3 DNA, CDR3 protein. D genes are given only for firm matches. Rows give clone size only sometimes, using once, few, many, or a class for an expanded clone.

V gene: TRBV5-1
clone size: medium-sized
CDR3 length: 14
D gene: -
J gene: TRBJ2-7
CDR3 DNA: TGCGCCAGCAGTGTCGGGGCAGGCTCCTACGAGCAGTACTTC
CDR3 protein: CASSVGAGSYEQYF

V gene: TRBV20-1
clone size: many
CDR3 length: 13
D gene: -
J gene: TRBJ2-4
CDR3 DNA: TGCAGTGCTAGAGAGGCGGCGGCCGACATTCAGTACTTC
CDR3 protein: CSAREAAADIQYF

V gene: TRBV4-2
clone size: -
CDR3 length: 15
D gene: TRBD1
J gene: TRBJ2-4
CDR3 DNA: TGTGCCAGCAGCCTCCAGCCCGGGACAGGGGACATTCAGTACTTC
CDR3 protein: CASSLQPGTGDIQYF

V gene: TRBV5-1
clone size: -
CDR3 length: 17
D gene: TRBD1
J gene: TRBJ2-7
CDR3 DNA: TGCGCCAGCAGCTACCAACCCCCGGGACAGGGAACCTACGAGCAGTACTTC
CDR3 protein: CASSYQPPGQGTYEQYF

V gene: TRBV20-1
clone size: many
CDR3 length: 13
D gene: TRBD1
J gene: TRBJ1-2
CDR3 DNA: TGCAGTGCTAGAGATACAGGGGGCGATGGCTACACCTTC
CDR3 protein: CSARDTGGDGYTF

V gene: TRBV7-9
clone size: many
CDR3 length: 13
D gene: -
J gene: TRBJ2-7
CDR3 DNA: TGTGCCAGCAGCTTAGCGGGCGTAACCGAGCAGTACTTC
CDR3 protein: CASSLAGVTEQYF

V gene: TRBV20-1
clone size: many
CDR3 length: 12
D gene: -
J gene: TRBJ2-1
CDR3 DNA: TGCAGCGCCTCGGGCTCCTACAATGAGCAGTTCTTC
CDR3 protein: CSASGSYNEQFF

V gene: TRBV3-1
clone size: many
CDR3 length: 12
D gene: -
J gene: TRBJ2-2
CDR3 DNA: TGTGCCAGCAGCGGGCGGTCGGGGGAGCTGTTTTTT
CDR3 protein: CASSGRSGELFF

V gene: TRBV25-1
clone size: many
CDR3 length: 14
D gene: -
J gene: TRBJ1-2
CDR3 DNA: TGTGCCAGCAGACTTACAGGGAATAAGGATGGCTACACCTTC
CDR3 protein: CASRLTGNKDGYTF

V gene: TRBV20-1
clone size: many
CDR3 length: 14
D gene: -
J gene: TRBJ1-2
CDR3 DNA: TGCAGTGCCATAATTACAGGAAGAAGCTATGGCTACACCTTC
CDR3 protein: CSAIITGRSYGYTF

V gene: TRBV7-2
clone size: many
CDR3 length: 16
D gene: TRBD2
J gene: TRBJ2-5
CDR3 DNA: TGTGCCAGCAGCTTAGCGCCACTAGCGGGTTCTGAGACCCAGTACTTC
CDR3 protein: CASSLAPLAGSETQYF

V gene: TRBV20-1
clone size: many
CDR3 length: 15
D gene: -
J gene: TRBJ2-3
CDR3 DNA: TGCAGTGCTAGAGATGGGGGGATTATCACAGATACGCAGTATTTT
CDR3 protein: CSARDGGIITDTQYF

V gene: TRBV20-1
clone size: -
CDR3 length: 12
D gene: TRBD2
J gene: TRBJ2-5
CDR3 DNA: TGCAGTGTTATCGGGGGGGCGGAGACCCAGTACTTC
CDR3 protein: CSVIGGAETQYF

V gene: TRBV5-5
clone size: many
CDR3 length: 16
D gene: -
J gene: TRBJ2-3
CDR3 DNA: TGTGCCAGCAGCGCTTGGACAGCGGGAAGCACAGATACGCAGTATTTT
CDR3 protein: CASSAWTAGSTDTQYF

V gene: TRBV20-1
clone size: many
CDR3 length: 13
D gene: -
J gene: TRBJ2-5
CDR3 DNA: TGCAGTGCTAGTACAAGCCGTGGCGAGACCCAGTACTTC
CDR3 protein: CSASTSRGETQYF

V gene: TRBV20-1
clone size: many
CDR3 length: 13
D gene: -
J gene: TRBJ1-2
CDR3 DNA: TGCAGTGCTAGTGGCCAGATCGCTTATGGCTACACCTTC
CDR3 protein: CSASGQIAYGYTF

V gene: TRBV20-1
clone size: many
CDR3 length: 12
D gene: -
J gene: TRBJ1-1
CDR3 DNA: TGCAGTGCTAGCTGGGCAGGGGCTGAAGCTTTCTTT
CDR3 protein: CSASWAGAEAFF

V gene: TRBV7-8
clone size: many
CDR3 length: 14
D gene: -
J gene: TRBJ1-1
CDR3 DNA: TGTGCCAGCGGGGGTACCCAAATTAACACTGAAGCTTTCTTT
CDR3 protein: CASGGTQINTEAFF

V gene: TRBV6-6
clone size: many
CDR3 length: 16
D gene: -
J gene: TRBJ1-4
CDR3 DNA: TGTGCCAGCAGTTCCCAGTACCAGTCGGCTAATGAAAAACTGTTTTTT
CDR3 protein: CASSSQYQSANEKLFF

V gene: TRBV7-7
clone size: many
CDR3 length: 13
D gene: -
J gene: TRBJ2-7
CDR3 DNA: TGTGCCAGCAGCTTAACCGAGGGTAGCGAGCAGTACTTC
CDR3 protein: CASSLTEGSEQYF

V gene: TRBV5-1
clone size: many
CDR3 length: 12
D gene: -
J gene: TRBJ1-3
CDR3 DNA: TGCGCCAGCCGGAGCTCTGGAAACACCATATATTTT
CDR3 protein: CASRSSGNTIYF

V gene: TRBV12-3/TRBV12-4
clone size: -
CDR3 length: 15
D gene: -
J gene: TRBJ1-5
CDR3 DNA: TGTGCCAGCAGTTTAAGTCGAGGACGTAATCAGCCCCAGCATTTT
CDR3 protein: CASSLSRGRNQPQHF